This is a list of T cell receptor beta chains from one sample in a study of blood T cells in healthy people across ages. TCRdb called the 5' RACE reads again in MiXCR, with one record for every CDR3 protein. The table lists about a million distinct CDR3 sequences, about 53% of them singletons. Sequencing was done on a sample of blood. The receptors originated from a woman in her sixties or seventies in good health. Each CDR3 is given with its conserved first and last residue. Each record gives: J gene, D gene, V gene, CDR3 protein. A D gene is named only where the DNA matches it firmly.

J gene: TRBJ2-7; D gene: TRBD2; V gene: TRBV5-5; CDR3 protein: CASSFREGFYEQYF
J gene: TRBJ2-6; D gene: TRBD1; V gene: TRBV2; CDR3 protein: CASNNWDRGRSGANVLTF
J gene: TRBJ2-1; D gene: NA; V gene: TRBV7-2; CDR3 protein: CASRVKSFHTNEQFF
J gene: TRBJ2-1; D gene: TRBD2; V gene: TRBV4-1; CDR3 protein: CASSQSAGLGFNEQFF
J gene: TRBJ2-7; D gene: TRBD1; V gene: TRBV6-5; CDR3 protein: CASIPVAGTGTYEQYF
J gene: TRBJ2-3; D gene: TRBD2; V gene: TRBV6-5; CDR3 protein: CASSPSSGPADTQYF
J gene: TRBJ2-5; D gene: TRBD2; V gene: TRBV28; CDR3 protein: CASRTTSGSQETQYF
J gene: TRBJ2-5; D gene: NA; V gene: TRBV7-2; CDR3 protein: CASSLEGNRQETQYF
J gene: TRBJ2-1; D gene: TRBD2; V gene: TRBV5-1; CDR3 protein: CASSFNLAGGALDEQFF
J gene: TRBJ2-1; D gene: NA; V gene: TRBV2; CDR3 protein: CASSDWATSHEQFF
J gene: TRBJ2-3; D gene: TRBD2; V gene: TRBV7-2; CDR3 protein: CASSHWREYVDTQYF
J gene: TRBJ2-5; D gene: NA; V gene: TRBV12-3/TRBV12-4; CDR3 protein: CASGDILQSAYF
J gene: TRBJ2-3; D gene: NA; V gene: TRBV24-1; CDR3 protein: CATSDWWQDYSTDTQYF
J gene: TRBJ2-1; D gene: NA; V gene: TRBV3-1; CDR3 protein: CASSQASEQFF
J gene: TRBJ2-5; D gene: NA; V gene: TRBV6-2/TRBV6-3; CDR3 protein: CASRRGTTQETQYF
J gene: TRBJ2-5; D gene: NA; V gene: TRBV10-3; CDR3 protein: CAIRSSNRDETQYF
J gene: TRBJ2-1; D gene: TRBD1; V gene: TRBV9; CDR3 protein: CASSVTGQIIDEQFF